This passage covers 11 T cell receptor beta chains from one sample sequenced in a study of vaccination effects on CD4 cells after COVID-19. The antigens of these receptors remain unknown. Scientists isolated CD4+ T cells after a roughly 9-day culture period ended. This individual tested PCR-positive for SARS-CoV-2 infection between March and December 2020. Participants got two doses of BNT162b2 or mRNA-1273 vaccine. The data were produced by immunoSEQ multiplex PCR, yet TCRdb's version contains in-frame clones alone and is incomplete. The table includes under 40,000 clones, about 75% detected once. The sample here was CD4+ T cells from PBMCs cultured without peptide, taken after COVID-19 vaccination. These receptors all stem from a human donor who had a prior SARS-CoV-2 infection.

The rearrangement joins TRBV6-4 to TRBJ2-1; either TRBD1 or TRBD2 may fit D (5 bases each). The ends were cut back, 5 bases at V and 7 bases at J, with 12 bases in the middle. This CDR3 comprises 13 residues. CDR1 is MRHNA, CDR2 SNTAGT, per germline. The CDR3 spells CASSSTRENEQFF. CDR3 coding DNA: TGTGCCAGCAGTTCCACCAGGGAGAATGAGCAGTTCTTC.

The chain employs TRBV5-4 and TRBJ1-1; no definite D call. Germline CDR1 reads SGHNT; CDR2 reads YYREEE (reference sequence). There are 15 residues in the CDR3. The germline V and J ends were trimmed by 4 bases and 4 bases, with 17 bases remaining between them. CDR3: CASSIQAGRGTEAFF. CDR3 DNA sequence: TGTGCCAGCAGCATCCAGGCGGGTCGCGGCACTGAAGCTTTCTTT. The complete variable domain, with remaining parts taken from reference TRBV5-4 and TRBJ1-1, reads ETGVTQSPTHLIKTRGQQVTLRCSSQSGHNTVSWYQQALGQGPQFIFQYYREEENGRGNFPPRFSGLQFPNYSSELNVNALELDDSALYLCASSIQAGRGTEAFFGQGTRLTVV.

The V gene is TRBV5-6, the J gene TRBJ1-1; D remains unclear. There are 14 residues in the CDR3. Germline CDR1 and CDR2: SGHDT and YYEEEE. Trimming shortened V by 0 bases and J by 3 bases, and 9 bases separated the two germline ends. The CDR3 nucleotides are TGTGCCAGCAGCTTGGAAGGCAGACACACTGAAGCTTTCTTT. Protein product: CASSLEGRHTEAFF.

The chain couples TRBV3-1 (or the pseudogene TRBV3-2) to TRBJ2-1; 13 bases are shared with TRBD2. Trimming removed 1 base from V and 16 bases from J; junction bases left unmatched: 7. CDR1 LGHDT and CDR2 YNNKEL come from the germline V gene (reference sequence). This CDR3 has 14 amino acids. The CDR3 nucleotides are TGTGCCAGCAGCCAAGCAGGGACTAGCGGGGTGAATTTCTTC. As protein: CASSQAGTSGVNFF.

This chain links TRBV6-2 or TRBV6-3 with TRBJ2-7, with TRBD1 matching 7 bases. The germline V gene encodes CDR1 MNHEY and CDR2 SVGEGT. V dropped 2 bases and J dropped 2; count of bases not matched to a gene: 9. This CDR3 contains 16 residues. CDR3: CASSYPRDSPTYEQYF. CDR3 sequence (DNA): TGTGCCAGCAGTTACCCTAGGGACAGTCCTACCTACGAGCAGTACTTC.

The chain recombines TRBV30 with TRBJ2-3; a weak D match, TRBD2 (6 bases). V was pared by 5 bases and J by 10 bases, with 13 bases between. This CDR3 is 11 amino acids long. Germline lookup yields CDR1 GTSNPN and CDR2 SVGIG (reference sequence). The CDR3 region is CAWGDFQAQYF. The CDR3 DNA reads TGTGCCTGGGGGGACTTTCAGGCGCAGTATTTT.

V gene TRBV6-4 combines with J gene TRBJ2-1, with 16 bases that match TRBD2. The CDR3 totals 17 residues. Trimming at V came to 2 bases and at J to 10 bases, leaving 8 bases not matched to a gene. CDR1 and CDR2 (germline): MRHNA, SNTAGT. As DNA, the CDR3 is TGTGCCAGCAGTGACGGGACTAGCGGGGGGGCTGTAGACGAGCAGTTCTTC. As protein: CASSDGTSGGAVDEQFF.

This chain connects TRBV12-5 to TRBJ2-6; D gene uncertain. Trimming removed 1 base from V and 0 bases from J, with 7 bases in between. The V gene's germline CDR1 is LGHNT and CDR2 FRNRAP. This CDR3 contains 16 residues. The CDR3 spells CASGLGINSGANVLTF. The CDR3 coding sequence is TGTGCTAGTGGTTTGGGGATAAACTCTGGGGCCAACGTCCTGACTTTC.

The V gene is TRBV30, the J gene TRBJ2-1, with D tentatively TRBD2 (5 bases). The CDR3 length is 15 residues. The V end was cut by 2 bases, the J end by 3 bases, with 14 bases between. Per the germline V gene, CDR1 is GTSNPN and CDR2 is SVGIG (reference sequence). The CDR3 region has the DNA TGTGCCTGGAGTACTTCGAGGGATCTCTACAATGAGCAGTTCTTC. As protein: CAWSTSRDLYNEQFF.

V gene TRBV23-1 combines with J gene TRBJ2-5, with 7 nucleotides matching TRBD2. TRBV23-1 is treated as an ORF (open reading frame) with a function not yet certain. Trimming at V came to 3 bases and at J to 2 bases, leaving 21 bases not matched to a gene. This CDR3 is 20 amino acids long. The CDR3 DNA is TGCGCCAGCAGTCAGCCCCCCCTACGTCGGCGGGGGATATCACAAGAGACCCAGTACTTC. Translated, it gives CASSQPPLRRRGISQETQYF.

The rearrangement links TRBV5-5 to TRBJ2-3; possibly TRBD2 for D (5 bases). The CDR3 runs to 14 residues. Trimming cost V 0 bases and J 4 bases, with 9 bases left between them. From germline, CDR1 is SGHKS and CDR2 YYEKEE (reference sequence). The CDR3 loop is CASSLAAGADTQYF. CDR3 coding DNA: TGTGCCAGCAGCTTGGCGGCCGGGGCAGATACGCAGTATTTT.